This T cell receptor beta chain was recorded in a study of T cells after yellow fever vaccination. Background on the study: CD3, CD45RA, CCR7 and CD95 guided sorting of the EM, EMRA, CM and Tscm memory subsets.

Study outcomes and limitations: The booster response re-showed most primary clones: 96% CD4, approximately 90% CD8. Detection of almost all vaccine-responding clonotypes in sorted memory subsets failed on day 0. Weaker overall was a secondary response that nonetheless peaked faster, on day 5 versus 15.

This clonotype has at least ten counts. At one boundary the junction diverges from the germline segment, which might be a read error. TCRdb fed the 5' RACE reads into MiXCR, producing one record per CDR3 protein. The repertoire holds approximately 32,000 distinct CDR3 sequences, with approximately 10% as singletons. Per germline, CDR1 SGHTA and CDR2 FQGNSA. The CDR3 spans 15 residues. V is TRBV7-2 and J is TRBJ1-5; D remains unclear. This sequence was found in a man aged 18 to 35 who received the YFV17D yellow fever vaccine. The material was PBMCs, either bulk or a sorted T-cell subset (CD4+, CD8+, memory, or dextramer-sorted; not recorded which), obtained more than 13 days after the first yellow fever vaccination. The CDR3 here is CASILALNSNQPQHF. CDR3 sequence (DNA): TGTGCCAGCATCTTAGCTCTGAATAGCAATCAGCCCCAGCATTTT.